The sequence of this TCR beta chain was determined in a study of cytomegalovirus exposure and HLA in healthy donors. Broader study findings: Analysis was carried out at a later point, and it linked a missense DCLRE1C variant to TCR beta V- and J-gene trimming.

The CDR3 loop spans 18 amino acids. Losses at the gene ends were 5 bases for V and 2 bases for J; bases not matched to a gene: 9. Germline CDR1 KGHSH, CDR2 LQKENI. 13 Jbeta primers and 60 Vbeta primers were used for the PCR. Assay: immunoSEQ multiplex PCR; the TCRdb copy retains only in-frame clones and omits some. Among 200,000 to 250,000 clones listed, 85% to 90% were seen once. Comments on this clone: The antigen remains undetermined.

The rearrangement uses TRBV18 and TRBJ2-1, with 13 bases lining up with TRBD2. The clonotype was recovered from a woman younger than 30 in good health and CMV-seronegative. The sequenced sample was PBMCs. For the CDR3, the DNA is TGTGCCAGCTCATTACGGACTAGCGGGGGCCCCGCCTACAATGAGCAGTTCTTC. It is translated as CASSLRTSGGPAYNEQFF.